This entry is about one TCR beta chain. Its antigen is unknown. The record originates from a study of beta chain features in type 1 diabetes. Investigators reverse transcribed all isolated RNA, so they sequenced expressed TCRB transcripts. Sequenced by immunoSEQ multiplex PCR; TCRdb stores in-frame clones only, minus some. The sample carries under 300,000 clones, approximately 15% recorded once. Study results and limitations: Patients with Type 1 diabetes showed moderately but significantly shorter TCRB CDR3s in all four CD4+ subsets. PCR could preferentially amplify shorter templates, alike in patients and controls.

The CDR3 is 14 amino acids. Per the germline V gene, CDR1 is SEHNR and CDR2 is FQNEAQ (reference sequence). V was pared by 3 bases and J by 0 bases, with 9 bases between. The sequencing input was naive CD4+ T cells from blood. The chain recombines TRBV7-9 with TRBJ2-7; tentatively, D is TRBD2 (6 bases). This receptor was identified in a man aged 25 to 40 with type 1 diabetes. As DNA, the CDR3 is TGTGCCAGCAGCTTGGACGGGAGCTCCTACGAGCAGTACTTC. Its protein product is CASSLDGSSYEQYF.